Described below is a single T cell receptor (beta chain) sequence and its context. This clone was detected only a few times. The antigen it recognizes is unknown. One base away there is no much larger clone; base qualities are not given. The sample belongs to a study of long-term antiretroviral therapy in people with HIV (dated by TCRdb to the early 2020s). For the wider study: The earliest samples were collected approximately a decade before the 2015 WHO recommendation for immediate ART, a period when ART was typically delayed until CD4 counts fell. Whether ART initiation and durable HIV suppression were associated with changes in peripheral blood TRB repertoire composition and diversity was tested in a retrospective serial study. A total of 150 to 200 cryopreserved PBMC samples came from roughly 30 adults with confirmed HIV infection and were collected serially over a mean of about six years (range 1-12). Among the approximately 30 participants with HIV, about a dozen were female. No cross-contamination during QIAcube processing was shown when test extractions of a monoclonal T-cell line were performed alongside a few dozen polyclonal samples. Results and caveats for the whole study, not just this receptor: At every time point, the repertoire was dominated by expanded TRB clones first identified before ART initiation, although this dominance fluctuated and, in many PLHIV, declined after ART. Because PBMC availability was limited, only the TCR beta chain was sequenced, with no alpha chain pairing. The samples span the years 2004 to 2017, and the ART regimens used may be less effective than current regimens. Narrower CDR3 length ranges were observed in HIV repertoires than in controls, and an antigen-experienced repertoire with only a slight naive shift after ART was suggested by the network structure. Because pre-ART samples had limited cell numbers, profiling was done on unsorted PBMC rather than on sorted CD4+ and CD8+ T cells. Inferences about post-ART repertoire changes are limited because no data were available on ART adherence, viral resistance or therapy changes. Starting ART was linked to a significant rise in TRB diversity, yet even after long-term ART the diversity remained significantly lower than in transplant donor controls.

Sequencing of the TRB variable region was done with the immunoSEQ hsTCRB v3.0 assay at survey level resolution. TRB sequencing targeted a depth of roughly 35,000-50,000 T-cell genomes per sample. TRB libraries were pooled and sequenced on an Illumina MiSeq using a v3 150-cycle kit. The published analysis was carried out like this. Repertoire analysis was run in R within a reproducible Nextflow workflow that covered QC, data transformation and analysis. LymphoSeq2, an R package for exploring AIRR-Seq data, was used to implement the custom analyses. Four samples that yielded fewer than 5000 total TRB sequences were excluded, so that 150 to 200 HIV repertoires were analyzed. Among the approximately 180 HIV repertoires that were kept, approximately 61 were collected before ART initiation and roughly 130 were collected after ART initiation. Each repertoire was downsampled to 5000 TRB nucleotide sequences, and summary statistics were averaged across 100 downsampling iterations. The analysis kept only TRB sequences whose CDR3 regions were at least seven amino acids long. Two measures captured diversity: a Shannon entropy-derived clonality score and the Gini coefficient. In repertoire networks, the top 5000 CDR3 amino acid sequences were linked whenever an edit distance of one separated two sequences. For TRB CDR3 amino acid sequences, GLIPH2 was used to predict antigen specificity groups and MHC restriction. CDR3 amino acid sequences were matched against VDJdb and McPAS-TCR to flag known CMV, EBV, HIV or tissue antigen associations. Pre-ART, post-ART and control groups were compared with Wilcoxon signed-rank tests and Holm-Bonferroni correction. TCRdb took over this immuneACCESS table, retaining in-frame rearrangements with V and J assigned. Such tables are incomplete; in checked studies, under half of the missing clones stem from an unresolved V gene, and the remainder is unexplained. V and J calls and clone size come straight from that table; D and trimming were deduced from the DNA. For this sample the table gives around 19,000 clones, of which 65% to 85% were detected only once. The top ten hold around 8.9% of the sample.

The CDR3 goes from the cysteine to the phenylalanine over 13 residues. Left in the record is the CDR3 DNA by itself, 39 bases read in frame from the first base. V sheds 5 bases and J sheds 4 bases, leaving 11 bases between their ends. According to the germline V gene, CDR1 reads SGHDN and CDR2 reads FVKESK. Participants were included only if at least one PBMC sample before ART initiation and at least two post-ART samples were available. All participants with HIV were treated in the United States of America. Before DNA extraction, cryopreserved samples of roughly 0.85-10 million PBMC were thawed and washed. At the time of the earliest PBMC sample for each participant with HIV, ages ranged from 23 to 54 years. Per participant, PBMC samples came from 1-4 timepoints prior to ART initiation and 2-8 timepoints following ART initiation, for a median of 7 samples. For every participant, serial HIV viral load, CD4+ T-cell count, ART history and demographic data were obtained. Genomic DNA was extracted from unsorted PBMC with a Qiagen kit on a QIAcube, with processing performed in batches of 12 samples.

The sequence was obtained from a woman between 40 and 55 years old with HIV. The sample consisted of unsorted PBMCs, taken 1.2 years after starting antiretroviral therapy. Rearrangement joined TRBV14 to TRBJ1-1; matching of 5 bases hints at TRBD1 as the D gene. The DNA sequence follows: TGTGCCAGCAGCGCACAGGTGGGCACTGAAGCTTTCTTT. Its protein is CASSAQVGTEAFF.